This T cell receptor (beta chain) was sequenced during a study of T cell repertoires in cytomegalovirus infection. Across the whole study: The authors used CMV epitopes that were HLA-C-restricted (recently identified) and HLA-B-restricted (well studied). Public signatures in TCR beta pointed to CMV infection and matching HLA type.

TCRdb reprocessed the reads with MiXCR, giving one entry per CDR3 protein. The sample has some 920,000 distinct CDR3 sequences; less than 35% are singletons. About this clonotype itself: Its antigen is currently unknown.

Study results and caveats: Dominant in the ex vivo response were TCR beta clonotypes restricted by HLA-C and specific for CMV. Carriers of CMV and the relevant HLA type were discriminated by public TCR beta frequency.

Trimming took 4 bases from V and 6 from J; bases not matched to a gene: 7. The CDR3 consists of 14 residues. Germline V CDR1 and CDR2: SGHKS, YYEKEE (reference sequence). The material was cultured CD8+ T cells from PBMCs, obtained from culture after CMV antigen stimulation. The receptor was isolated from a human donor in good health (CMV status not recorded). Some clones in this sample may be carry-over from other donors' samples. The chain links TRBV5-5 to TRBJ2-1, with TRBD1 matching over 7 bases. CDR3 nucleotides: TGTGCCAGCAGCGCCATCCAGGGGGTCAATGAGCAGTTCTTC. Residues: CASSAIQGVNEQFF.